This TCR beta chain was found in a study of early stage breast cancer tumors (dated by TCRdb to 2016 to 2017). At the level of the whole study: Of the roughly 15 invasive breast tumors, about a dozen were found to be estrogen receptor-positive, progesterone receptor-positive and HER2-negative. Of the roughly twelve ER+/PR+/HER2- tumors, eight were classified as invasive ductal carcinomas and four as invasive lobular carcinomas. A read coverage of roughly 10-fold per sample was achieved on average. The samples as a whole yielded about 2,400,000 detected templates, corresponding to roughly 1 million unique clonotypes. Results and caveats for the whole study, not just this receptor: Compared with adjacent normal breast tissue, tumors had higher clonality and roughly 2.5-fold greater T cell density. Chain pairing and functional markers such as CD4, CD8 and FOXP3 were missed by bulk genomic DNA sequencing of unsorted cells. Repertoires from blood and normal breast were more alike than repertoires from blood and tumor, and in about 90% of the 16 patients, comparing each tissue with blood separated tumor from normal. Because the cohort was small, analysis by tumor subtype was not possible. Enriched TCRB sequences shared across patients were found to be mostly commonly generated sequences that were unlikely to play an important role in the tumor microenvironment.

Via the germline V gene, CDR1 is MNHNS and CDR2 SASEGT. V loses 2 bases, J loses 0 bases, and the germline ends lie 12 bases apart. CDR3 length: 16 amino acids, cysteine to phenylalanine. Only the CDR3 region is kept as DNA, spanning 48 bases read in frame from base 1. The study profiled bulk TCR beta-chain repertoires in matched peripheral blood, tumor and adjacent normal breast tissue taken from approximately 15 patients with early-stage breast cancer. Before surgery, roughly 4.5-11 mL of whole blood was collected into EDTA tubes and then processed within 2 hours. Peripheral blood mononuclear cells were isolated by Ficoll-Paque centrifugation in SepMate-50 tubes. PBMCs were cryopreserved in aliquots of about 1.8 to 4.5 million cells in approximately 90% FBS with around 10% DMSO and kept in liquid nitrogen. Genomic DNA was extracted with the Qiagen AllPrep DNA/RNA Mini kit. This clone was seen just once. Its antigen target is currently unknown. No base-level quality is on record; no much larger clone is a single base apart.

Each sample was amplified as two independent genomic DNA replicates: approximately 0.49 ug for blood and 1.5 ug for tumor or normal breast. TCRB sequencing of genomic DNA was carried out with the ImmunoSeq Intro kit according to the manufacturer's instructions. Multiplex PCR was run for around 30 cycles using proprietary primers and spike-in control sequences for absolute quantification. Single-end 150-bp reads were used to sequence an 87-bp fragment covering the CDR3 and the flanking V and J genes. Each lane of an Illumina MiSeq running version 3.0 chemistry carried seven multiplexed samples, with two replicates apiece. On the authors' methods: The vendor's proprietary pipeline processed the raw data and merged both replicates into a single result for each sample. Productive rearrangements sharing the V-gene family, CDR3 amino acid sequence and J-gene segment were defined as clonotypes. To compute clonality, the normalized Shannon entropy (Pielou evenness) of TCRB abundances was subtracted from 1. T cell density was estimated by dividing total templates by the number of input cells inferred from the DNA input amount. Recon was used with default parameters to estimate total repertoire diversity and clonality. A clonotype counted as tumor-enriched if its abundance in tumor exceeded 0.1% and was at least 32-fold higher than its abundance in normal breast. Not all clones reach the TCRdb copy of this immuneACCESS table, which keeps in-frame sequences only. Checked studies attribute under half of the gap to unresolved V genes and leave the rest unexplained. V and J calls and clone size are given by that table; D and trimming were obtained from the DNA. The sample includes around 71,000 clones, with around four fifths observed a single time. 3% to 4.5% of the sample is held by the ten biggest clonotypes.

The sample was blood. In this chain, TRBV6-1 is recombined with TRBJ2-3; the D element might be TRBD1 or TRBD2, as each aligns at 5 bases. This TCR came from a person aged 55 to 75 with breast cancer. The CDR3 loop reads CASSEFEGFSTDTQYF. DNA sequence: TGTGCCAGCAGTGAATTTGAGGGGTTTAGCACAGATACGCAGTATTTT.